This record looks at one TCR beta chain sequence and its context. The sample is drawn from a study of blood T cell repertoires in COVID-19. For the study at large: The United States, Italy and Spain were the sources of the acute and convalescent COVID-19 samples. PBMCs, B-cell-depleted T cells, or T cells were the source of the cDNA or gDNA that made up the material.

The CDR3 is 14 residues long. J was trimmed by 13 bases and V by 4 bases; bases with no gene match: 16. Germline values: CDR1 SGHRS, CDR2 YFSETQ. The table came from immunoSEQ multiplex PCR; TCRdb's copy has only in-frame clones and leaves some out. The data show 100,000 to 150,000 clones, about four fifths seen once. Sequencing was performed on peripheral blood. The receptor's source is a man aged 65 to 85 with acute or convalescent COVID-19. The chain uses TRBV5-1 and TRBJ2-5; TRBD1 matches 7 bases. The CDR3 protein is CASSRSGTEPPWYF. CDR3 sequence (DNA): TGCGCCAGCAGCAGGTCCGGGACAGAACCCCCGTGGTACTTC.